This TCR beta chain emerged from a study of control samples from healthy donors and cancer patients. CDR3 length: 14 amino acids. The germline gives CDR1 LNHDA, CDR2 SQIVND (reference sequence). V was pared by 6 bases and J by 4 bases, with 12 bases between. Generated by immunoSEQ multiplex PCR, the TCRdb table keeps only in-frame clones and is missing some. The sample comprises 70,000 to 80,000 clones, 87% of which are singletons, and over 3.5% rests with the top ten. This TCR was recovered from a woman aged 45-65 years in good health. The sequencing input was blood. The J gene is TRBJ2-2, the V gene TRBV19; TRBD2 is a possible D gene (6 bases). Here the CDR3 DNA reads TGTGCCAGTAGCTTCCGGGAGCGCACCGGGGAGCTGTTTTTT. This gives the protein CASSFRERTGELFF.